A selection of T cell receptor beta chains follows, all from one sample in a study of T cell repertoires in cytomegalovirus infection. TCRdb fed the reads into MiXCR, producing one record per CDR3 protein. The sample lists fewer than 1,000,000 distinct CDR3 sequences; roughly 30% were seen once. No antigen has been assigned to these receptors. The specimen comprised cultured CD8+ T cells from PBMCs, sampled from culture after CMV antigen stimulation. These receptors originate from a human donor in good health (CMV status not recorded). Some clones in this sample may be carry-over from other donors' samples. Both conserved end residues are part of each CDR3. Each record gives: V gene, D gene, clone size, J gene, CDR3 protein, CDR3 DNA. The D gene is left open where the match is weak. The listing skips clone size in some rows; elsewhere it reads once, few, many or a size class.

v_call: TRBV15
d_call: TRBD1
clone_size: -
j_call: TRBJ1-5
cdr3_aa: CATSGDRAPNQPQHF
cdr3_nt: TGTGCCACCAGCGGGGACAGGGCCCCCAATCAGCCCCAGCATTTT

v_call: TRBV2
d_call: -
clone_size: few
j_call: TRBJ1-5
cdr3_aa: CAVSRTDSNQPQHF
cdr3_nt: TGTGCAGTTTCCAGGACGGATAGCAATCAGCCCCAGCATTTT

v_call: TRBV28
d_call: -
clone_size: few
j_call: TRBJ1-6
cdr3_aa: CASTGVSYNSPLHF
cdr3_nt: TGTGCCAGCACTGGGGTTTCCTATAATTCACCCCTCCACTTT

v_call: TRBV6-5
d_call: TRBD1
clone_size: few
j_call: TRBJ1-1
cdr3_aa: CASSYSRGQGVEAFF
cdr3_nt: TGTGCCAGCAGTTACTCGAGGGGACAGGGAGTTGAAGCTTTCTTT

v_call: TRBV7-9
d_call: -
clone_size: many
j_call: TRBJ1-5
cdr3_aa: CASSLAGAGNQPQHF
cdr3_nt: TGTGCCAGCAGCTTAGCGGGGGCCGGCAATCAGCCCCAGCATTTT

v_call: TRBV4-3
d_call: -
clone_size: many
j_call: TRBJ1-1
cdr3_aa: CASSQDVTGNTEAFF
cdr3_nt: TGCGCCAGCAGCCAGGATGTTACAGGGAACACTGAAGCTTTCTTT

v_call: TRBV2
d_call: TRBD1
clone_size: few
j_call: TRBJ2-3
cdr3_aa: CASSDGSGQRTDTQYF
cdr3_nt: TGTGCCAGCAGTGATGGCTCGGGACAGCGCACAGATACGCAGTATTTT

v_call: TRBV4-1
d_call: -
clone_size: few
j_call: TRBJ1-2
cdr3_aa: CASSQGGTPGGNGYTF
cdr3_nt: TGCGCCAGCAGCCAAGGAGGAACCCCGGGGGGAAATGGCTACACCTTC

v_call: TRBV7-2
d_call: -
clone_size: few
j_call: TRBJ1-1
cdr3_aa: CASSLRHTEAFF
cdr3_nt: TGTGCCAGCAGCTTACGACACACTGAAGCTTTCTTT

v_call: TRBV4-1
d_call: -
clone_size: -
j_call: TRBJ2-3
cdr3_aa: CASSPAQTPGDTQYF
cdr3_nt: TGCGCCAGCAGCCCCGCACAAACTCCTGGAGATACGCAGTATTTT

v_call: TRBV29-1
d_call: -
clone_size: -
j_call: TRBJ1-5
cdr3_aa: CSVVSRAKVQPQHF
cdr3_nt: TGCAGCGTTGTAAGCCGGGCTAAAGTTCAGCCCCAGCATTTT

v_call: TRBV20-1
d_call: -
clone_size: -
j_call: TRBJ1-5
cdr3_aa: CSARQGGPQHF
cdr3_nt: TGCAGTGCTAGACAGGGAGGGCCCCAGCATTTT

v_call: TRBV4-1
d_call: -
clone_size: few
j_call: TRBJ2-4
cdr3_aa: CVSSQDLAILAKNIQYF
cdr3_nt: TGCGTCAGCAGCCAAGATCTGGCAATACTAGCCAAAAACATTCAGTACTTC

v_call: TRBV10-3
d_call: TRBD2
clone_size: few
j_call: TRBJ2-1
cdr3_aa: CAIRILAGPRDEQFF
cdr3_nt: TGTGCCATCAGAATCCTAGCGGGGCCTCGGGATGAGCAGTTCTTC

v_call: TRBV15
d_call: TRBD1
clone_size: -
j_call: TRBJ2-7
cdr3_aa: CATRAPGQGFHEQYF
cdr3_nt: TGTGCCACCAGAGCTCCGGGACAGGGGTTCCACGAGCAGTACTTC

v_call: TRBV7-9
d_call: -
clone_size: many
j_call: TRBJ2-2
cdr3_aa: CASSSYRENTGELFF
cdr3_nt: TGTGCCAGCAGCTCCTACAGGGAGAACACCGGGGAGCTGTTTTTT

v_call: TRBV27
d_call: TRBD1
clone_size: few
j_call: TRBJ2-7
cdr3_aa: CASSLDGQVYEQYF
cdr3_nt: TGTGCCAGCAGTTTAGATGGACAGGTCTACGAGCAGTACTTC

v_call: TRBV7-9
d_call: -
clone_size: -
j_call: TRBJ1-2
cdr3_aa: CASSDSSGKDYGYTF
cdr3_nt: TGTGCCAGCAGCGACTCTTCAGGGAAGGACTATGGCTACACCTTC

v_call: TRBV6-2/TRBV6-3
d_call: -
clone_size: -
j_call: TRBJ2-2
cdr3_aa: CASSLLSGGRSGELFF
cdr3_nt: TGTGCCAGCAGTCTCCTCTCGGGGGGCCGTTCCGGGGAGCTGTTTTTT

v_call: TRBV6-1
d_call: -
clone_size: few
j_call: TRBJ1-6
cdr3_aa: CASSERAENSPLHF
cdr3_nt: TGTGCCAGCAGTGAAAGGGCCGAAAATTCACCCCTCCACTTT

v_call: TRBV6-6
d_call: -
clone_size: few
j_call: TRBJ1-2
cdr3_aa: CASSYSMGGRNYGYTF
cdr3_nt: TGTGCCAGCAGTTACTCGATGGGGGGGAGGAACTATGGCTACACCTTC

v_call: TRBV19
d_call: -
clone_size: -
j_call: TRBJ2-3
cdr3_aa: CASSPGPGRTPRTDTQYF
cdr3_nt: TGTGCCAGTAGTCCTGGTCCAGGGAGAACCCCACGCACAGATACGCAGTATTTT

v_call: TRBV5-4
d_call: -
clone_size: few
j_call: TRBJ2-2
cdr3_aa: CASSLDRLYTGELFF
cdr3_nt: TGTGCCAGCAGCCTGGACAGACTCTACACCGGGGAGCTGTTTTTT

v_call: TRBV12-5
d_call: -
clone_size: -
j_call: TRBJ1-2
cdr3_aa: CASGLHGGQGGYTF
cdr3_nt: TGTGCTAGTGGTTTGCACGGGGGGCAAGGAGGCTACACCTTC

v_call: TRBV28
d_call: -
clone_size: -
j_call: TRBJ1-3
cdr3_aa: CASSHPQPGNTIYF
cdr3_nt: TGTGCCAGCAGCCATCCCCAGCCGGGGAACACCATATATTTT

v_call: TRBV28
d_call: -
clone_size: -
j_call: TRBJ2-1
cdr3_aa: CASSFPLLGGQSYNEQFF
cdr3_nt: TGTGCCAGCAGTTTTCCCCTCCTGGGGGGGCAGTCCTACAATGAGCAGTTCTTC

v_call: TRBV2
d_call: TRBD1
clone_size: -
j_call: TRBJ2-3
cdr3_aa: CASSARRGQGATDTQYF
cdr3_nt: TGTGCCAGCAGTGCTAGGCGTGGACAGGGGGCCACAGATACGCAGTATTTT

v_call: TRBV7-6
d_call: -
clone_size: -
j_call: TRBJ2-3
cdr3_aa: CASSYTLPSRYPTGGRTDTQYF
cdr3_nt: TGTGCCAGCAGTTATACCCTACCATCTAGATATCCAACCGGGGGGCGCACAGATACGCAGTATTTT

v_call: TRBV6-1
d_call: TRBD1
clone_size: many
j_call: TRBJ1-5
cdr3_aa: CASSYVRGQNQPQHF
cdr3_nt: TGTGCCAGCAGCTATGTCAGGGGGCAGAATCAGCCCCAGCATTTT

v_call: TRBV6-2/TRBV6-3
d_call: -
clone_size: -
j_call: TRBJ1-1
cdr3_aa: CASTYRAPNTEAFF
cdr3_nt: TGTGCCAGCACCTACAGGGCCCCGAACACTGAAGCTTTCTTT

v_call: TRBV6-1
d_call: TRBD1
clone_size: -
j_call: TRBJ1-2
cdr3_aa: CASSSYEGQGSGYTF
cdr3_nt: TGTGCCAGCAGTTCCTATGAGGGACAGGGAAGTGGCTACACCTTC

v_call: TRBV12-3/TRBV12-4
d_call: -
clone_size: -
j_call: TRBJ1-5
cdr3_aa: CASSLNPNQPQHF
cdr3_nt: TGTGCCAGCAGTTTAAACCCCAATCAGCCCCAGCATTTT

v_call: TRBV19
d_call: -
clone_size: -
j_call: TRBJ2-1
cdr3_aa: CASTDRSISYNEQFF
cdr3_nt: TGTGCCAGTACCGACAGGAGTATCTCCTACAATGAGCAGTTCTTC